The T cell receptor beta chain under discussion was sequenced for a study of cytomegalovirus exposure and HLA in healthy donors. General study points: CMV antigen specificity was confirmed in vitro for a few CMV-associated chains.

Sequencing was performed with immunoSEQ multiplex PCR; in TCRdb, only in-frame clones are kept and a portion is missing. The table lists 100,000 to 150,000 clones, 70% to 90% of them singletons. For this clone: Its target is unknown.

The sequence was obtained from a woman under 30 in good health and CMV-seronegative. Source material: PBMCs.

The CDR3 DNA sequence: TGTGCCACCAGCAGAGGACCGGGACAGGGAGGCAATCAGCCCCAGCATTTT. Translated: CATSRGPGQGGNQPQHF. The V gene is TRBV15, the J gene TRBJ1-5; 9 bases fit TRBD1. Germline V gene lookup returns CDR1 LNHNV and CDR2 YYDKDF (reference sequence). The J segment lost 2 bases and the V segment lost 1 base, leaving 6 bases of the junction unmatched. CDR3 length: 17 residues. The full variable domain, with the rest looked up from reference TRBV15 and TRBJ1-5, is DAMVIQNPRYQVTQFGKPVTLSCSQTLNHNVMYWYQQKSSQAPKLLFHYYDKDFNNEADTPDNFQSRRPNTSFCFLDIRSPGLGDTAMYLCATSRGPGQGGNQPQHFGDGTRLSIL.